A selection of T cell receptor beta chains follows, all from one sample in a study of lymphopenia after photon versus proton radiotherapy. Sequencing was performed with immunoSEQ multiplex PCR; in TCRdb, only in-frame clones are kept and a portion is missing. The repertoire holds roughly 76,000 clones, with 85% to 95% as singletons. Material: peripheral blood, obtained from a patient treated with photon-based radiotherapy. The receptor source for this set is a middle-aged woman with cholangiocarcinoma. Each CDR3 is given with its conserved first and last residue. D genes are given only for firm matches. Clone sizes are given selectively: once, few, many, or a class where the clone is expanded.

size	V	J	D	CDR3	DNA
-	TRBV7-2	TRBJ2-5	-	CASSATRSQETQYF	TGTGCCAGCAGCGCGACACGTAGCCAAGAGACCCAGTACTTC
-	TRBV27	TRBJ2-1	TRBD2	CASTALGTSGYNEQFF	TGTGCCAGCACCGCCCTCGGGACTAGCGGTTACAATGAGCAGTTCTTC
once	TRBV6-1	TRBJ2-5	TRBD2	CASSERTLAGGNQETQYF	TGTGCCAGCAGTGAACGAACCCTAGCGGGAGGGAACCAAGAGACCCAGTACTTC
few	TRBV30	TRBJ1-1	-	CAWSVNRNTEAFF	TGTGCCTGGAGTGTCAACAGGAACACTGAAGCTTTCTTT
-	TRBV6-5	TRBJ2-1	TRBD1	CASRDSTSNEQFF	TGTGCCTCCCGGGACAGTACAAGCAATGAGCAGTTCTTC
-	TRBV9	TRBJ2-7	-	CASSAGQNTYEQYF	TGTGCCAGCAGCGCAGGACAGAATACCTACGAGCAGTACTTC
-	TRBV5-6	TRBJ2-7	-	CASSLAGGLTSSYEQYF	TGTGCCAGCAGCTTGGCCGGGGGTCTAACGAGCTCCTACGAGCAGTACTTC
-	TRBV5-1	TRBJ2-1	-	CASSMVNEQFF	TGCGCCAGCAGCATGGTCAATGAGCAGTTCTTC
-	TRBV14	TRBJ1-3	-	CASSQMIDTIYF	TGTGCCAGCAGCCAAATGATCGACACCATATATTTT
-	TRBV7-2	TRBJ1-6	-	CASSLAQITSSYNSPLHF	TGTGCCAGCAGCTTAGCCCAAATTACTAGCTCCTATAATTCACCCCTCCACTTT
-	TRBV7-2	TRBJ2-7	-	CASSLAWGRLGEQYF	TGTGCCAGCAGCTTAGCGTGGGGCCGGCTGGGGGAGCAGTACTTC
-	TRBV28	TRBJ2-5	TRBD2	CASSFSGRGQTQYF	TGTGCCAGCAGTTTTAGCGGGAGGGGGCAGACCCAGTACTTC
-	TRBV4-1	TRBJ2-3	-	CASSPWEADQTDTQYF	TGCGCCAGCAGCCCCTGGGAAGCGGATCAAACAGATACGCAGTATTTT
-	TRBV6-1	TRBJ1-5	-	CASSEGSNQPQHF	TGTGCCAGCAGTGAAGGCAGCAATCAGCCCCAGCATTTT
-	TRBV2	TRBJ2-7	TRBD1	CASSRDSSEQYF	TGTGCCAGCAGCCGGGACAGCAGCGAGCAGTACTTC
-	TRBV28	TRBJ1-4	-	CASSLQGEKLFF	TGTGCCAGCAGTTTACAAGGGGAAAAACTGTTTTTT
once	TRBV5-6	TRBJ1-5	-	CASSPGPGINQPQHF	TGTGCCAGCAGCCCGGGACCGGGGATAAATCAGCCCCAGCATTTT
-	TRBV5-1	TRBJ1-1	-	CASSLKGAGFTEAFF	TGCGCCAGCAGCTTGAAAGGGGCAGGGTTCACTGAAGCTTTCTTT
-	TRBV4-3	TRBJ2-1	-	CASSLTVAVEQFF	TGCGCCAGCAGCCTTACCGTAGCGGTTGAGCAGTTCTTC
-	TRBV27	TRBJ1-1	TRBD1	CATQRTGANMNTEAFF	TGTGCCACCCAGAGGACAGGGGCGAACATGAACACTGAAGCTTTCTTT